This TCR beta chain stems from a study of cytomegalovirus exposure and HLA in healthy donors. PCR primers comprised 60 Vbeta and 13 Jbeta primers. Original processing methods: A later analysis tallied some 80 million unique TCR beta chains, around 9.9 million of them shared. Only in-frame clones appear in the TCRdb table, and some are missing; sequencing was by immunoSEQ multiplex PCR. Clone size and the V and J calls come from that table; the DNA yielded D and trimming. The top ten clones hold 6.2% of a sample with about 33,000 clones, 53% of them seen once. About this clone itself: Its antigen is not known.

Study results and limitations: No immune exposure information besides CMV serostatus was available. DRB1 showed the most TCR associations and HLA-C the fewest in a later analysis, as rates varied by HLA locus. By a later analysis, the bulk of CMV-associated TCR beta chains appeared HLA-restricted.

Germline V gives CDR1 MNHEY, CDR2 SVGAGI. J lost 7 bases, V lost 5 bases, and 8 bases had no gene match. This CDR3 has 15 amino acids. The source of this sequence is a woman aged 40 to 55 in good health and CMV-seropositive. The chain combines TRBV6-5 with TRBJ2-1; 10 positions match TRBD2. The specimen was PBMCs. The CDR3 sequence is CASSLSGGLGNEQFF. CDR3 nucleotide sequence: TGTGCCAGCAGTCTTAGCGGGGGGTTGGGGAATGAGCAGTTCTTC.